The subject of this entry is one TCR beta chain. Here immunoSEQ multiplex PCR was the method, and the copy in TCRdb shows in-frame clones only, minus some. The profile shows 2 million to 3 million clones, under 95% of them singletons. Germline V gene lookup returns CDR1 MNHNY and CDR2 SVGAGI (reference sequence). Trimming cost V 3 bases and J 7 bases; bases outside gene matches: 5. CDR3 size: 14 residues. This entry is derived from a study of shared clonotypes between healthy human individuals. The chain uses TRBV6-6 and TRBJ2-1, with 8 positions matching TRBD2. The sample comprised naive CD4+ T cells from PBMCs. Subset specified: CD45RA+ positively selected. This receptor was identified in a young man in good health. Some clones in this sample may be carry-over from other donors' samples. The CDR3 bases are TGTGCCAGCAGTTATGCGGGAGGTGGAAATGAGCAGTTCTTC. Its translation: CASSYAGGGNEQFF.